The sequence of this T cell receptor beta chain was determined in a study of T cell changes during pregnancy in multiple sclerosis. This CDR3 comprises 14 residues. Trimming at V came to 4 bases and at J to 4 bases, leaving 7 bases not matched to a gene. Germline loops: CDR1 LGHNA, CDR2 YNFKEQ. Assay: immunoSEQ multiplex PCR; the TCRdb copy retains only in-frame clones and omits some. This table holds about 22,000 clones, approximately 90% found once. The TCR sequence derives from a female donor in good health, enrolled as a control in a pregnancy study. This specimen was CD4+ T cells from peripheral blood mononuclear cells, taken after pregnancy. The V and J genes are TRBV4-2 and TRBJ2-7; the match to TRBD1 covers 7 bases. In DNA form, the CDR3 reads TGTGCCAGCAGCCGCCAAGGGGGCGCATACGAGCAGTACTTC. Translated: CASSRQGGAYEQYF.